The 32 T cell receptor beta chains below all came from one sample that was sequenced in a study of blood T cell repertoires in COVID-19. Assay: immunoSEQ multiplex PCR; the TCRdb copy retains only in-frame clones and omits some. The sample shows 110,000 or so clones, 88% of them seen only once. The sample consisted of peripheral blood. The receptors here all came from an older woman who had recovered from COVID-19.

V and J are TRBV19 and TRBJ2-1; TRBD1 aligns across 7 bases. Germline V gene data show CDR1 as LNHDA and CDR2 as SQIVND (reference sequence). The CDR3 has 16 residues. V lost 4 bases and J lost 2; bases outside the gene matches: 8. The CDR3 nucleotides read TGTGCCAGTAGTAGACGATTGGGACAGACCTACAATGAGCAGTTCTTC. This gives the protein CASSRRLGQTYNEQFF.

This sequence joins TRBV6-5 and TRBJ1-2; 8 bases map to TRBD1. Germline V gene data show CDR1 as MNHEY and CDR2 as SVGAGI. The CDR3 spans 13 residues. The J segment lost 7 bases and the V segment lost 8 bases, leaving 9 bases of the junction unmatched. This CDR3 reads CASGQGRLGGYTF. The DNA for the CDR3 is TGTGCCAGCGGACAGGGAAGACTAGGTGGCTACACCTTC.

The chain carries TRBV9 and TRBJ2-5, with 9 positions matching TRBD2. CDR1 and CDR2 (germline): SGDLS, YYNGEE. The V and J ends lost 5 bases and 4 bases, in that order; junction bases with no gene match: 9. This CDR3 has 15 residues. The CDR3 sequence is CASSPSGTWGETQYF. The CDR3 DNA is TGTGCCAGCAGTCCTAGCGGGACCTGGGGAGAGACCCAGTACTTC.

The chain employs TRBV9 and TRBJ2-7; TRBD1 matches 8 bases. V dropped 0 bases and J dropped 3; count of bases not matched to a gene: 8. The CDR3 is 16 residues long. Germline V CDR1 and CDR2: SGDLS, YYNGEE. CDR3 in amino acids: CASSVAGTGSYYEQYF. The CDR3 bases are TGTGCCAGCAGCGTAGCCGGGACAGGCTCTTACTACGAGCAGTACTTC. The full variable domain, its missing parts supplied by reference TRBV9 and TRBJ2-7, is DSGVTQTPKHLITATGQRVTLRCSPRSGDLSVYWYQQSLDQGLQFLIQYYNGEERAKGNILERFSAQQFPDLHSELNLSSLELGDSALYFCASSVAGTGSYYEQYFGPGTRLTVT.

Only a few counts were recorded for this clone. The chain has TRBV5-6 and TRBJ1-5; D is possibly TRBD1 (5 bases). The CDR3 loop spans 19 amino acids. Germline lookup yields CDR1 SGHDT and CDR2 YYEEEE. Trimming took off 0 bases at V and 4 bases at J, with 23 bases between the two ends. CDR3 coding DNA: TGTGCCAGCAGCTTGGGCTACCCCAGCTGGGGGAGGGAGAATCAGCCCCAGCATTTT. This sequence encodes CASSLGYPSWGRENQPQHF.

The gene calls are TRBV28 and TRBJ1-5, with TRBD1 identical over 10 bases. Germline V gene lookup returns CDR1 MDHEN and CDR2 SYDVKM. J lost 7 bases, V lost 4 bases, and 7 bases had no gene match. There are 15 residues in the CDR3. The CDR3 sequence is CASSYGTGVVQPQHF. The CDR3 region has the DNA TGTGCCAGCAGTTACGGGACAGGGGTGGTCCAGCCCCAGCATTTT.

Points on this clone: The junction departs from germline at one end; a sequencing error may be responsible. J is TRBJ1-1 and V is TRBV19, with D tentatively TRBD1 (6 bases). This CDR3 is built from 14 residues. Germline V CDR1 and CDR2: LNHDA, SQIVND (reference sequence). The CDR3 DNA follows: TGTGCCAGTAGCATAGACAGGTGGAACACTGAAGCTTTCTTT. Translation: CASSIDRWNTEAFF.

J is TRBJ2-4 and V is TRBV4-3, with a weak D call TRBD1 (6 bases). This CDR3 spans 13 amino acids. Germline CDR1 is LGHNA and CDR2 is YSLEER. V was cut by 0 bases and J by 9 bases, with 9 bases left in between. CDR3 residues: CASSQEQGFIQYF. CDR3 coding DNA: TGCGCCAGCAGCCAAGAACAGGGTTTCATTCAGTACTTC.

The V and J genes are TRBV18 and TRBJ2-6, with D perhaps TRBD2 (5 bases). Germline V gene lookup returns CDR1 KGHSH and CDR2 LQKENI. This CDR3 is built from 15 residues. V was shortened by 3 bases and J by 2 bases, with 8 bases between the two germline ends. DNA of the CDR3: TGTGCCAGCTCACCCGGGCGGGCTGGGGCCAACGTCCTGACTTTC. Its translation is CASSPGRAGANVLTF.

This chain uses TRBV11-3 with TRBJ2-2; a weak D match, TRBD2 (7 bases). The V and J ends lost 4 bases and 8 bases respectively, with 14 bases between them. Per the germline V gene, CDR1 is SGHNT and CDR2 is YENEEA. The CDR3 contains 14 residues. The CDR3 bases are TGTGCCAGCAGCTCCACAGGGAGGGGTGGGGAGCTGTTTTTT. Its translation: CASSSTGRGGELFF.

The rearrangement uses TRBV4-1 and TRBJ2-7, with 10 positions matching TRBD2. CDR3 length: 15 residues. J was trimmed by 7 bases and V by 1 base; bases with no gene match: 7. Germline CDR1 reads MGHRA; CDR2 reads YSYEKL. The DNA for the CDR3 is TGCGCCAGCAGCCAAGGGACTAGCGGAATGGAAGAGCAGTACTTC. Its protein is CASSQGTSGMEEQYF.

This clone was recorded a few times. The chain uses TRBV2 and TRBJ2-7, with D possibly being TRBD2 (5 bases). The CDR3 has 16 amino acids. The germline V gene has CDR1 SNHLY and CDR2 FYNNEI. The V end lost 7 bases, the J end lost 4 bases, and 23 bases lay between the germline ends. In DNA form, the CDR3 reads TGTGCCAGCATCGCTGAGTGGGCTAGCAGAAATTACGAGCAGTACTTC. Residues: CASIAEWASRNYEQYF.

The chain couples TRBV12-3 or TRBV12-4 to TRBJ2-7; no clear D gene. The V gene lost 4 bases and the J gene lost 3 bases, with 7 bases spanning the gap. The CDR3 contains 12 residues. The CDR3: CASSSSYYEQYF. The CDR3 nucleotides read TGTGCCAGCAGTTCCTCCTACTACGAGCAGTACTTC.

This clone turned up a few times. The chain joins TRBV7-9 to TRBJ2-7; 9 bases map to TRBD2. The CDR3 runs 16 residues. The germline V gene encodes CDR1 SEHNR and CDR2 FQNEAQ (reference sequence). With 5 bases clipped from V and 0 bases from J, the junction kept 8 bases outside the gene matches. The DNA of the CDR3 is TGTGCCAGCAGCCCAGTGGGTAGCGGGAGCTCCTACGAGCAGTACTTC. This codes for CASSPVGSGSSYEQYF.

The chain couples TRBV7-9 to TRBJ2-7, with TRBD2 matching 11 bases. V dropped 1 base and J dropped 4; count of bases not matched to a gene: 9. Germline V gives CDR1 SEHNR, CDR2 FQNEAQ (reference sequence). The length of the CDR3 is 17 residues. CDR3 in amino acids: CASSLGLSGRGSYEQYF. The CDR3 DNA reads as TGTGCCAGCAGCTTAGGTCTTAGCGGGAGGGGTTCATACGAGCAGTACTTC.

This chain links TRBV6-6 with TRBJ1-4; weak D call: TRBD1 (5 bases). Looked up from germline, CDR1 is MNHNY and CDR2 is SVGAGI (reference sequence). The V end was cut by 6 bases, the J end by 0 bases, with 11 bases between. The CDR3 totals 15 residues. This chain's CDR3 is CASSDRAATNEKLFF. CDR3 bases: TGTGCCAGCAGCGACAGAGCAGCAACTAATGAAAAACTGTTTTTT.

This chain connects TRBV29-1 to TRBJ1-2, with 12 bases matching TRBD1. V dropped 7 bases and J dropped 5; count of bases not matched to a gene: 5. Germline values: CDR1 SQVTM, CDR2 ANQGSEA. This CDR3 comprises 13 residues. In nucleotides, the CDR3 is TGCAGCGCTGGGACAGGGGGCGGGTATGGCTACACCTTC. Protein product: CSAGTGGGYGYTF.

J is TRBJ2-5 and V is TRBV30; a weak D match, TRBD1 (5 bases). Trimming took off 5 bases at V and 1 base at J, with 14 bases between the two ends. The CDR3 spans 14 residues. Looked up from germline, CDR1 is GTSNPN and CDR2 is SVGIG (reference sequence). Written as DNA, the CDR3 is TGTGCCTGGCGCCCGTTGGGGCCCCAAGAGACCCAGTACTTC. Translation: CAWRPLGPQETQYF.

The rearrangement links TRBV28 to TRBJ1-3; 7 bases are shared with TRBD1. Germline V lookup: CDR1 MDHEN, CDR2 SYDVKM. The V gene end was trimmed by 5 bases and the J gene end by 0 bases; junction bases not matched to a gene: 7. The CDR3 totals 16 residues. The CDR3 nucleotides are TGTGCCAGCAGTGACTTGGGACAGACCTCTGGAAACACCATATATTTT. As protein: CASSDLGQTSGNTIYF.

This chain links TRBV4-3 with TRBJ2-2; 10 bases match TRBD2. The germline V gene encodes CDR1 LGHNA and CDR2 YSLEER. CDR3 length: 17 amino acids. The V gene end was trimmed by 0 bases and the J gene end by 3 bases; junction bases not matched to a gene: 4. The CDR3 DNA reads TGCGCCAGCAGCCAAGAACCCCTAGCGGGAGACACCGGGGAGCTGTTTTTT. Amino acids: CASSQEPLAGDTGELFF.

The chain couples TRBV28 to TRBJ2-2; TRBD2 matches 9 bases. With 7 bases clipped from V and 6 bases from J, the junction kept 6 bases outside the gene matches. CDR3 length equals 14 residues. Per the germline V gene, CDR1 is MDHEN and CDR2 is SYDVKM. The CDR3 region is CASTAGGFPGELFF. DNA of the CDR3: TGTGCCAGCACCGCGGGAGGGTTTCCCGGGGAGCTGTTTTTT.

This clone was observed at least ten times. J is TRBJ1-2 and V is TRBV11-2; TRBD1 matches at 7 bases. Germline V gives CDR1 SGHAT, CDR2 FQNNGV. The CDR3 is made up of 13 amino acids. Trimming removed 5 bases from V and 3 bases from J; junction bases left unmatched: 3. The CDR3 sequence is CASSRQGDYGYTF. In nucleotides, the CDR3 is TGTGCCAGCAGCCGACAGGGCGACTATGGCTACACCTTC.

This rearrangement joins TRBV6-5 to TRBJ1-1; D is unresolved. This CDR3 has 14 amino acids. V lost 5 bases, J lost 1 base, and 11 bases lay in between. Germline loops: CDR1 MNHEY, CDR2 SVGAGI. Here the CDR3 DNA reads TGTGCCAGCAGTCAGGACGCGGGGAACACTGAAGCTTTCTTT. Amino acid sequence: CASSQDAGNTEAFF.

This clone was recorded once. V gene TRBV6-5 combines with J gene TRBJ2-7; the match to TRBD2 covers 7 bases. The CDR3 is 11 amino acids. Germline V CDR1 and CDR2: MNHEY, SVGAGI. Unmatched junction bases numbered 4, after V lost 8 bases and J lost 6 bases. In nucleotides, the CDR3 is TGTGCCAGCGGAGGGAGGGTCGAGCAGTACTTC. Its translation: CASGGRVEQYF.

This chain links TRBV9 with TRBJ1-3, with D possibly TRBD1 on 6 matching bases. The ends were cut back, 0 bases at V and 4 bases at J, with 17 bases in the middle. CDR3 length: 17 amino acids. Germline V gives CDR1 SGDLS, CDR2 YYNGEE. CDR3 sequence reads: CASSVVGAANSGNTIYF. Written as DNA, the CDR3 is TGTGCCAGCAGCGTAGTGGGGGCGGCCAATTCCGGAAACACCATATATTTT.

The chain carries TRBV28 and TRBJ2-7; TRBD1 matches 11 bases. V lost 5 bases, J lost 0 bases, and 6 bases stayed unmatched. This CDR3 region has 16 residues. Germline V gives CDR1 MDHEN, CDR2 SYDVKM. This CDR3 is CASSNAGTGGSYEQYF. CDR3 in DNA: TGTGCCAGCAGTAATGCCGGGACAGGGGGCTCCTACGAGCAGTACTTC.

The chain joins TRBV29-1 to TRBJ2-5; 7 nucleotides agree with TRBD1. Trimming cost V 6 bases and J 4 bases; bases outside gene matches: 5. Germline V gene data show CDR1 as SQVTM and CDR2 as ANQGSEA. The CDR3 spans 12 residues. CDR3 bases: TGCAGCGTCGGACCAGGGGGAGAGACCCAGTACTTC. This encodes CSVGPGGETQYF.

This chain connects TRBV4-3 to TRBJ1-2; 9 bases line up with TRBD1. This CDR3 contains 12 residues. Germline V lookup: CDR1 LGHNA, CDR2 YSLEER. The junction had 2 bases not matched to a gene; V was cut back by 4 bases and J by 8 bases. CDR3 nucleotide sequence: TGCGCCAGCAGCCGACAGGGGGACGGCTACACCTTC. Its translation is CASSRQGDGYTF.

The V call is TRBV28, the J call TRBJ2-1, with a weak D call TRBD2 (7 bases). The CDR3 is made up of 17 amino acids. The V gene's germline CDR1 is MDHEN and CDR2 SYDVKM. V was cut by 10 bases and J by 0 bases, with 22 bases left in between. CDR3 coding DNA: TGTGCCACCCTTCCAAGGGGGGGGAGGGGCTCCTACAATGAGCAGTTCTTC. Its protein is CATLPRGGRGSYNEQFF.

The rearrangement joins TRBV28 to TRBJ2-6, with TRBD2 matching over 8 bases. Germline lookup yields CDR1 MDHEN and CDR2 SYDVKM. Unmatched junction bases numbered 4, after V lost 7 bases and J lost 2 bases. The CDR3 runs to 15 residues. As DNA, the CDR3 is TGTGCCAGCAAGGCGGGGGGAACTGGGGCCAACGTCCTGACTTTC. Encoded protein: CASKAGGTGANVLTF. Supplemented by reference TRBV28 and TRBJ2-6, the full variable domain reads DVKVTQSSRYLVKRTGEKVFLECVQDMDHENMFWYRQDPGLGLRLIYFSYDVKMKEKGDIPEGYSVSREKKERFSLILESASTNQTSMYLCASKAGGTGANVLTFGAGSRLTVL.

The chain is built from TRBV5-8 and TRBJ2-1; tentative D call: TRBD2 (6 bases). CDR1 SGHTS and CDR2 YDEGEE come from the germline V gene. The CDR3 consists of 18 residues. Trimming removed 6 bases at V and 4 bases at J, with 26 bases between. CDR3 bases: TGTGCCAGCACCCCATATTCACAACTAGCCAGGCCATACAATGAGCAGTTCTTC. It codes for CASTPYSQLARPYNEQFF.

The rearrangement uses TRBV7-6 and TRBJ2-6, with TRBD1 as a possible D gene (7 bases). The germline V gene encodes CDR1 SGHVS and CDR2 FNYEAQ. V was pared by 6 bases and J by 4 bases, with 22 bases between. The CDR3 is 18 residues long. Here the CDR3 DNA reads TGTGCCAGCAGTTCCTTTTGGGCACAGGGGAGGGGGGCCAACGTCCTGACTTTC. It yields the protein CASSSFWAQGRGANVLTF.